The text below deals with one T cell receptor beta chain. The data derive from a study of blood T cell repertoires in COVID-19. CDR3 length: 15 residues. Germline V gene sequence: CDR1 MDHEN, CDR2 SYDVKM. V was clipped by 5 bases and J by 4 bases; unmatched bases: 5. This table comes from immunoSEQ multiplex PCR, and its TCRdb copy is limited to in-frame clones, with some not included. The table records about 170,000 clones, about 86% of them present only once. The genes are TRBV28 and TRBJ2-2, with 9 bases matching TRBD2. This sequence originates from a woman between 50 and 59 years old in a cohort exposed to, infected with or recovered from COVID-19 (not recorded which). The specimen sequenced was PBMCs or T cells enriched from blood (not recorded which). CDR3 DNA sequence: TGTGCCAGCAGTATAGCGGGGGTACTCACCGGGGAGCTGTTTTTT. Translation: CASSIAGVLTGELFF.